The clone carrying this TCR beta chain was seen once. This sample was included in a study of control samples from healthy donors and cancer patients. Germline CDR1 reads LGHDT; CDR2 reads YNNKEL (reference sequence). Unmatched junction bases numbered 4, after V lost 2 bases and J lost 4 bases. There are 14 residues in the CDR3. TCRdb's copy holds only in-frame clones and misses some; the assay was immunoSEQ multiplex PCR. The top ten clones hold 1.5% to 2.5% of a sample with about 98,000 clones, around 80% of them seen once. V gene TRBV3-1 (or the pseudogene TRBV3-2) combines with J gene TRBJ1-1; 7 bases line up with TRBD1. The TCR originated in a man in his fifties or sixties in good health. Sequencing was carried out using blood. DNA of the CDR3: TGTGCCAGCAGCCAAAACAGGGGTGGCACTGAAGCTTTCTTT. This translates into CASSQNRGGTEAFF.